The 18 T cell receptor beta chains listed next were all sequenced from one sample in a study of Graves' ophthalmopathy and Graves' hyperthyroidism. RNA transcripts provided the template for amplifying TCR beta CDR3 regions. HTBI-primed RT-PCR formed the first round, and a multiplex PCR formed the second. TCRdb analysed the multiplex PCR reads with MiXCR anew, one entry per CDR3 protein. The sample carries 150,000 to 200,000 distinct CDR3 sequences, 30% to 45% recorded once. The sequencing input was peripheral blood. These receptors came from a young man with Graves' ophthalmopathy.

This clonotype was detected once. The chain couples TRBV12-3 or TRBV12-4 to TRBJ2-7; 13 bases fit TRBD2. J was trimmed by 4 bases and V by 4 bases; bases with no gene match: 7. This CDR3 comprises 16 residues. CDR3 in amino acids: CASSSWTSGSKYEQYF. CDR3 bases: TGTGCCAGCAGTTCCTGGACTAGCGGGAGTAAGTACGAGCAGTACTTC.

This chain connects TRBV29-1 to TRBJ1-5; D is uncertain. The germline V gene has CDR1 SQVTM and CDR2 ANQGSEA. Trimming shortened V by 6 bases and J by 4 bases, and 13 bases separated the two germline ends. This CDR3 has 13 amino acids. The CDR3 DNA sequence: TGCAGCGTAGTGGTCAGAAATAATCAGCCCCAGCATTTT. Protein: CSVVVRNNQPQHF.

This clonotype was detected once. V usage is TRBV11-2 and J usage is TRBJ2-5; D is possibly TRBD2 (6 bases). Trimming removed 1 base from V and 5 bases from J, with 14 bases in between. The CDR3 is made up of 15 amino acids. Looked up from germline, CDR1 is SGHAT and CDR2 is FQNNGV. The CDR3 DNA reads TGTGCCAGCAGCTTAGTTTCGGGGGTCCGGGAGACCCAGTACTTC. Encoded protein: CASSLVSGVRETQYF.

This clonotype was picked up many times. This chain connects TRBV4-3 to TRBJ2-7; perhaps TRBD2 as D (5 bases). CDR1 LGHNA and CDR2 YSLEER come from the germline V gene. The CDR3 covers 13 residues. Trimming cost V 0 bases and J 6 bases, with 9 bases left between them. The CDR3 DNA follows: TGCGCCAGCAGCCAAGATCGGGCGGGCGAGCAGTACTTC. It is translated as CASSQDRAGEQYF.

This clonotype was found many times. The CDR3 region has the DNA TGTGCCAGCAGTTCGACTAGCGCGGGGCTCCTAAGCTACGAGCAGTACTTC. Translation gives CASSSTSAGLLSYEQYF. The chain couples TRBV12-3 or TRBV12-4 to TRBJ2-7; 8 bases fit TRBD2. The CDR3 consists of 17 residues. Germline trimming cut 4 bases from V and 3 bases from J; bases unmatched to any gene: 14.

This clonotype came up many times. J is TRBJ2-5 and V is TRBV20-1; D is unclear. Germline-derived CDR1 and CDR2 are DFQATT and SNEGSKA (reference sequence). The CDR3 covers 12 residues. Trimming pared 5 bases from V and 2 bases from J, leaving 9 bases between. CDR3 residues: CSARTVQETQYF. CDR3 DNA sequence: TGCAGTGCTCGGACCGTACAAGAGACCCAGTACTTC.

This clonotype was detected many times. For the CDR3, the DNA is TGTGCCAGCAGTTTGGCGACAGGGAACTTTAACACTGAAGCTTTCTTT. This sequence encodes CASSLATGNFNTEAFF. The chain carries TRBV28 and TRBJ1-1; TRBD1 agrees at 7 bases. This CDR3 has 16 residues. In germline, CDR1 is MDHEN, CDR2 SYDVKM. Germline trimming cut 3 bases from V and 2 bases from J; bases unmatched to any gene: 9. Full variable domain (remainder filled in from reference TRBV28 and TRBJ1-1): DVKVTQSSRYLVKRTGEKVFLECVQDMDHENMFWYRQDPGLGLRLIYFSYDVKMKEKGDIPEGYSVSREKKERFSLILESASTNQTSMYLCASSLATGNFNTEAFFGQGTRLTVV.

There are many counts of this clonotype. The chain recombines TRBV4-2 with TRBJ1-1; perhaps TRBD1 as D (5 bases). The germline CDR1 and CDR2 sequences are LGHNA and YNFKEQ. The CDR3 loop spans 14 amino acids. V lost 0 bases to trimming and J lost 4 bases, with 9 bases between them. The CDR3 sequence is CASSQESGRTEAFF. In DNA form, the CDR3 reads TGTGCCAGCAGCCAAGAGTCGGGGCGCACTGAAGCTTTCTTT.

This clonotype was observed at least ten times. DNA for the CDR3: TGTGCCAGCAGTAGACTAGCGGGGCTACAAGAGACCCAGTACTTC. This gives the protein CASSRLAGLQETQYF. The chain combines TRBV2 with TRBJ2-5, with 11 positions matching TRBD2. Germline V lookup: CDR1 SNHLY, CDR2 FYNNEI. J gave up 2 bases and V 5 bases, and 4 bases lay outside the gene matches. This CDR3 region has 15 residues.

J is TRBJ1-1 and V is TRBV12-3 or TRBV12-4, with unresolved D. V dropped 6 bases and J dropped 1 base, with 12 bases sitting between them. The CDR3 runs 14 residues. The CDR3 nucleotides are TGTGCCAGCAGCTTTGCCGACCCGAACACTGAAGCTTTCTTT. Its protein product is CASSFADPNTEAFF.

This chain links TRBV6-1 with TRBJ2-7, with D possibly being TRBD1 or TRBD2 (5 bases each). This CDR3 is 16 amino acids long. Germline CDR1 reads MNHNS; CDR2 reads SASEGT. The V end lost 5 bases, the J end lost 3 bases, and 20 bases lay between the germline ends. The CDR3 sequence is CASSPDDSPGGYEQYF. CDR3 bases: TGTGCCAGCAGTCCAGATGACAGCCCAGGAGGCTACGAGCAGTACTTC.

The gene calls are TRBV12-3 or TRBV12-4 and TRBJ2-7; D unresolved. The CDR3 runs to 14 residues. Trimming cost V 0 bases and J 3 bases, with 9 bases left between them. As DNA, the CDR3 is TGTGCCAGCAGTTTAGCGAATGGGGACTACGAGCAGTACTTC. Translated, it gives CASSLANGDYEQYF.

The CDR3 is CASSLALGSQTLEEQYF. The CDR3 nucleotides are TGTGCCAGCAGCTTAGCGCTAGGCTCGCAAACGCTGGAGGAGCAGTACTTC. V usage is TRBV11-1 and J usage is TRBJ2-7; D gene ambiguous. Germline values: CDR1 SGHAT, CDR2 FQDESV (reference sequence). V was trimmed by 0 bases and J by 7 bases, leaving 22 bases between them. The CDR3 contains 17 residues.

This clonotype came up many times. The CDR3 here is CASRGLAFSYEQYF. DNA of the CDR3: TGTGCCAGCAGGGGACTAGCGTTCTCCTACGAGCAGTACTTC. The chain employs TRBV28 and TRBJ2-7; TRBD2 matches at 10 bases. This CDR3 spans 14 amino acids. Germline V gene lookup returns CDR1 MDHEN and CDR2 SYDVKM. Germline trimming cut 6 bases from V and 0 bases from J; bases unmatched to any gene: 2.

This clonotype was detected many times. This chain links TRBV3-1 with TRBJ2-6; D may be TRBD1 or TRBD2 (5 bases each). Trimming removed 3 bases at V and 4 bases at J, with 10 bases between. The germline V gene has CDR1 LGHDT and CDR2 YNNKEL (reference sequence). CDR3 length equals 15 residues. DNA of the CDR3: TGTGCCAGCAGCCAGAGAGGGGCCGGGGCCAACGTCCTGACTTTC. It encodes CASSQRGAGANVLTF.

With respect to this clonotype: Its ends do not fully match the called genes, so a read error is possible. The rearrangement links TRBV6-2 or TRBV6-3 to TRBJ1-2, with D perhaps matching TRBD1 (5 bases). The CDR3 runs 13 residues. Germline-derived CDR1 and CDR2 are MNHEY and SVGEGT. The CDR3 spells CASSYMAGQGLDF. The CDR3 region has the DNA TGTGCCAGCAGTTACATGGCAGGGCAAGGCCTTGACTTC.

This clonotype was seen many times. This sequence joins TRBV30 and TRBJ2-6; D perhaps matches TRBD2 (7 bases). Germline lookup yields CDR1 GTSNPN and CDR2 SVGIG (reference sequence). The CDR3 totals 15 residues. CDR3 sequence reads: CALGRGSSGANVLTF. DNA for the CDR3: TGTGCGCTGGGGAGGGGGAGCTCTGGGGCCAACGTCCTGACTTTC.

The rearrangement links TRBV20-1 to TRBJ2-7; perhaps TRBD1 as D (6 bases). This CDR3 has 12 amino acids. Deletions cut 3 bases from V and 3 bases from J, with 9 bases between. CDR1 and CDR2 (germline): DFQATT, SNEGSKA (reference sequence). The chain's CDR3 is CSASRQDYEQYF. Written as DNA, the CDR3 is TGCAGTGCTAGTCGACAGGACTACGAGCAGTACTTC.